This is a list of T cell receptor beta chains from one sample in a study of blood T cell repertoires in COVID-19. Libraries were prepared by immunoSEQ multiplex PCR; TCRdb keeps only in-frame clonotypes and omits some of them. The repertoire has about 170,000 clones, around nine tenths of them found once; the top ten carry 3.7%. The specimen was peripheral blood. The receptors originated from a man aged 18 to 29 with active or convalescent COVID-19. The CDR3 runs from the conserved cysteine through the conserved F or W. D genes are given only for firm matches. Some rows mark clone size as missing; the rest say once, few, many or name a class of expanded clone.

.	TRBV6-5	TRBJ1-1	few	CASSYSGAIYTEAFF	TGTGCCAGCAGTTACTCGGGAGCTATCTACACTGAAGCTTTCTTT
TRBD2	TRBV11-1	TRBJ2-1	.	CASSLVALAGVRFF	TGTGCCAGCAGCTTAGTGGCACTAGCGGGAGTACGGTTCTTC
.	TRBV7-2	TRBJ1-1	once	CASSLEISTEAFF	TGTGCCAGCAGCTTAGAGATTAGCACTGAAGCTTTCTTT
TRBD2	TRBV11-3	TRBJ2-3	.	CASSLRPSGSGSTDTQYF	TGTGCCAGCAGCCTGAGGCCTAGCGGGAGCGGAAGCACAGATACGCAGTATTTT
.	TRBV12-3/TRBV12-4	TRBJ2-1	few	CASSSSTEQFF	TGTGCCAGCAGTTCTAGTACCGAGCAGTTCTTC
TRBD1	TRBV4-1	TRBJ1-2	.	CASSQASGQGYGYTF	TGCGCCAGCAGCCAAGCGAGCGGACAGGGTTATGGCTACACCTTC
TRBD1	TRBV19	TRBJ2-7	.	CASSHWDRAYYEQYF	TGTGCCAGTAGCCACTGGGACAGGGCATACTACGAGCAGTACTTC
TRBD1	TRBV5-4	TRBJ1-4	.	CASSYRGRGEKLFF	TGTGCCAGCAGCTACAGGGGGCGCGGAGAAAAACTGTTTTTT
TRBD1	TRBV5-5	TRBJ2-2	.	CASSWDRGSGELFF	TGTGCCAGCAGCTGGGACAGGGGATCCGGGGAGCTGTTTTTT
TRBD2	TRBV11-2	TRBJ2-4	.	CASSQGPWRAGGDIQYF	TGTGCCAGCAGTCAGGGGCCTTGGAGGGCCGGGGGGGACATTCAGTACTTC
TRBD1	TRBV5-1	TRBJ2-3	once	CASSLAYRGDADTQYF	TGCGCCAGCAGCTTGGCGTACAGGGGCGACGCAGATACGCAGTATTTT
.	TRBV28	TRBJ1-1	.	CASSFFGNVTNNMNTEAFF	TGTGCCAGCAGTTTTTTCGGGAACGTCACAAATAACATGAACACTGAAGCTTTCTTT
.	TRBV7-2	TRBJ2-3	.	CASSLAGSTDTQYF	TGTGCCAGCAGCTTAGCGGGCTCCACAGATACGCAGTATTTT
.	TRBV18	TRBJ2-1	.	CASSPAVREQFF	TGTGCCAGCTCACCGGCGGTGCGTGAGCAGTTCTTC
TRBD2	TRBV3-1/TRBV3-2	TRBJ2-7	.	CASRLAGAYEQYF	TGTGCCAGCAGACTAGCGGGAGCCTACGAGCAGTACTTC
TRBD1	TRBV19	TRBJ1-5	.	CASTGTVPNQPQHF	TGTGCCAGTACCGGGACAGTTCCCAATCAGCCCCAGCATTTT
.	TRBV20-1	TRBJ2-3	once	CSASKRVSGTDTQYF	TGCAGTGCTAGTAAGAGAGTAAGTGGCACAGATACGCAGTATTTT
.	TRBV7-2	TRBJ1-1	.	CASSLMSQEEAFF	TGTGCCAGCAGCTTAATGTCGCAGGAAGAAGCTTTCTTT
.	TRBV6-1	TRBJ2-1	.	CASSEGSSSYNEQFF	TGTGCCAGCAGTGAAGGGTCTAGCTCCTACAATGAGCAGTTCTTC
.	TRBV5-1	TRBJ1-4	.	CASSLAHQEYEKLFF	TGCGCCAGCAGCTTGGCTCACCAGGAATATGAAAAACTGTTTTTT
TRBD2	TRBV5-1	TRBJ2-1	.	CASSLGLAGYNEQFF	TGCGCCAGCAGCTTGGGACTAGCGGGTTACAATGAGCAGTTCTTC
.	TRBV6-2/TRBV6-3	TRBJ2-5	.	CASSYEATGETQYF	TGTGCCAGCAGTTACGAGGCTACAGGAGAGACCCAGTACTTC
.	TRBV7-9	TRBJ1-2	.	CASSPETAYLYGYTF	TGTGCCAGCAGTCCCGAGACAGCGTACCTCTATGGCTACACCTTC
TRBD1	TRBV11-2	TRBJ2-5	.	CASRTGQETQYF	TGTGCCAGTCGGACAGGACAAGAGACCCAGTACTTC
TRBD2	TRBV5-4	TRBJ2-2	.	CASSRSGTSGGAAGELFF	TGTGCCAGCAGCCGTTCCGGGACTAGCGGGGGGGCGGCCGGGGAGCTGTTTTTT
.	TRBV14	TRBJ2-3	.	CASSPRQLTSTDTQYF	TGTGCCAGCAGCCCGAGACAGCTAACAAGCACAGATACGCAGTATTTT
.	TRBV19	TRBJ2-6	.	CARGLDTSGANVLTF	TGTGCCAGGGGACTCGACACCTCTGGGGCCAACGTCCTGACTTTC
.	TRBV21-1	TRBJ1-1	.	CASSSRQGRYTEAFF	TGTGCCAGCAGCAGTCGACAGGGTCGCTACACTGAAGCTTTCTTT
.	TRBV3-1/TRBV3-2	TRBJ1-2	.	CASSQEWSGGYGYTF	TGTGCCAGCAGCCAAGAATGGTCGGGGGGCTATGGCTACACCTTC
.	TRBV9	TRBJ2-3	.	CASSVVARGTDTQYF	TGTGCCAGCAGCGTAGTGGCTAGGGGGACAGATACGCAGTATTTT
TRBD1	TRBV6-5	TRBJ2-3	.	CASRDGTGAQYF	TGTGCCAGCAGAGACGGGACAGGGGCGCAGTATTTT
.	TRBV12-5	TRBJ2-1	.	CASGRDTRPGEQFF	TGTGCTAGTGGTCGGGACACTCGGCCTGGTGAGCAGTTCTTC
.	TRBV12-5	TRBJ2-3	.	CASGSGGRLGSTDTQYF	TGTGCTAGTGGGTCCGGAGGGCGGTTGGGGAGCACAGATACGCAGTATTTT
TRBD1	TRBV6-2/TRBV6-3	TRBJ1-5	few	CASSYSRGQGNQPQHF	TGTGCCAGCAGTTACTCAAGAGGACAGGGCAATCAGCCCCAGCATTTT
.	TRBV6-5	TRBJ1-1	few	CASSVIPGNTEAFF	TGTGCCAGCAGCGTTATTCCAGGGAACACTGAAGCTTTCTTT
TRBD1	TRBV10-3	TRBJ1-1	.	CAISDSGEGAVVAFF	TGTGCCATCAGTGATTCAGGAGAGGGGGCTGTCGTAGCTTTCTTT
.	TRBV5-4	TRBJ1-1	.	CASTPYVGGNTEAFF	TGTGCCAGCACCCCCTACGTAGGCGGGAACACTGAAGCTTTCTTT
TRBD2	TRBV6-4	TRBJ2-2	few	CASSDSAGEAGELFF	TGTGCCAGCAGTGACTCGGCGGGAGAGGCCGGGGAGCTGTTTTTT
TRBD1	TRBV2	TRBJ1-6	.	CASRSPGQGSSPLHF	TGTGCCAGCAGATCGCCGGGACAGGGGAGTTCACCCCTCCACTTT
TRBD2	TRBV28	TRBJ2-7	once	CASSLGLAGVGIVSYEQYF	TGTGCCAGCAGTTTGGGACTAGCGGGAGTCGGAATTGTGTCCTACGAGCAGTACTTC
.	TRBV5-1	TRBJ2-3	.	CASTITGGTDTQYF	TGCGCCAGCACTATCACGGGGGGCACAGATACGCAGTATTTT
.	TRBV11-3	TRBJ1-4	.	CASSPRRWDKKLFF	TGTGCCAGCAGCCCTAGACGGTGGGACAAAAAACTGTTTTTT
.	TRBV5-1	TRBJ1-4	.	CASSFPGEEKLFF	TGCGCCAGCAGCTTCCCGGGGGAAGAAAAACTGTTTTTT
TRBD2	TRBV7-9	TRBJ2-1	.	CASSFSSGSSYNEQFF	TGTGCCAGCAGCTTTTCTAGCGGGAGCTCCTACAATGAGCAGTTCTTC
TRBD2	TRBV7-8	TRBJ2-5	.	CASSSLAVVQETQYF	TGTGCCAGCAGCTCACTAGCGGTGGTCCAAGAGACCCAGTACTTC
.	TRBV12-5	TRBJ1-4	.	CASAAPAGGGEKLFF	TGTGCTAGTGCCGCGCCGGCGGGGGGGGGTGAAAAACTGTTTTTT
TRBD1	TRBV29-1	TRBJ1-1	.	CSVDRGLGMNTEAFF	TGCAGCGTTGACAGGGGGCTTGGAATGAACACTGAAGCTTTCTTT
.	TRBV13	TRBJ1-2	few	CASSLLAVQHSNYGYTF	TGTGCCAGCAGCTTATTAGCGGTCCAACATTCTAACTATGGCTACACCTTC
.	TRBV19	TRBJ1-5	.	CASTPMGQGSNQPQHF	TGTGCCAGTACCCCGATGGGGCAGGGTTCCAATCAGCCCCAGCATTTT
TRBD1	TRBV6-1	TRBJ2-7	.	CASSETGTGAYEQYF	TGTGCCAGCAGTGAAACCGGGACAGGGGCCTACGAGCAGTACTTC